The 12 T cell receptor beta chains below all came from one sample that was sequenced in a study of blood T cell repertoires in COVID-19. This table comes from immunoSEQ multiplex PCR, and its TCRdb copy is limited to in-frame clones, with some not included. The data contain some 350,000 clones, 85% to 90% of them singletons. What was sequenced was PBMCs or T cells enriched from blood (not recorded which). The receptors come from a man aged 18 to 30 who had recovered from COVID-19.

This clone occurred once. The genes are TRBV7-3 and TRBJ2-2; TRBD2 agrees at 11 bases. CDR1 is SGHTA, CDR2 FQGTGA, per germline. The CDR3 runs 16 residues. Trimming removed 5 bases from V and 1 base from J; junction bases left unmatched: 3. Written as DNA, the CDR3 is TGTGCCAGCAGCACCACTAGCGGGGGGAACACCGGGGAGCTGTTTTTT. This encodes CASSTTSGGNTGELFF. Complete variable domain (other parts from reference TRBV7-3 and TRBJ2-2): GAGVSQTPSNKVTEKGKYVELRCDPISGHTALYWYRQSLGQGPEFLIYFQGTGAADDSGLPNDRFFAVRPEGSVSTLKIQRTERGDSAVYLCASSTTSGGNTGELFFGEGSRLTVL.

The chain has TRBV5-1 and TRBJ2-3; 13 bases align to TRBD2. Germline V gives CDR1 SGHRS, CDR2 YFSETQ. The CDR3 contains 15 residues. After removal of 9 bases from V and 8 bases from J, the junction contained 12 bases not matched to a gene. In DNA, the CDR3 is TGCGCCACCCGACTAGCGGGGGGCCCGAGGGGTACGCAGTATTTT. It yields the protein CATRLAGGPRGTQYF.

The chain is built from TRBV7-9 and TRBJ1-4, with D possibly being TRBD1 (6 bases). The CDR3 has 16 residues. Per germline, CDR1 SEHNR and CDR2 FQNEAQ (reference sequence). Trimming removed 1 base from V and 5 bases from J, with 14 bases in between. The CDR3 DNA reads as TGTGCCAGCAGCTTAGGGACCGGGGGGCCCAATGAAAAACTGTTTTTT. Amino acids: CASSLGTGGPNEKLFF.

This sequence joins TRBV10-3 and TRBJ2-3, with TRBD2 matching over 8 bases. V lost 0 bases and J lost 5; bases outside the gene matches: 7. CDR1 and CDR2 from the germline V gene are ENHRY and SYGVKD. This CDR3 spans 16 amino acids. This CDR3 reads CAISESKLAAGDTQYF. Written as DNA, the CDR3 is TGTGCCATCAGTGAGTCGAAACTAGCGGCAGGAGATACGCAGTATTTT.

This rearrangement joins TRBV6-5 to TRBJ2-7; D gene ambiguous. Germline loops: CDR1 MNHEY, CDR2 SVGAGI. This CDR3 contains 14 residues. Between the trimmed V and J ends, which lost 0 bases and 2 bases, there was a span of 8 bases. The CDR3 region has the DNA TGTGCCAGCAGTTACTCAGAGAGAACCTACGAGCAGTACTTC. Amino acid sequence: CASSYSERTYEQYF.

Concerning this clone: At the DNA level, this CDR3 is encoded by other sequences in the same sample as well. This chain connects TRBV19 to TRBJ1-6, with D possibly being TRBD1 (5 bases). This CDR3 spans 14 amino acids. Germline assignment: CDR1 LNHDA and CDR2 SQIVND (reference sequence). The V and J ends lost 3 bases and 9 bases respectively, with 12 bases between them. CDR3 DNA: TGTGCCAGTAGTATCGGGGGATTGGGTTCACCCCTCCACTTT. Its translation is CASSIGGLGSPLHF.

This sequence joins TRBV6-5 and TRBJ2-5; D uncertain. Germline V lookup: CDR1 MNHEY, CDR2 SVGAGI. V was clipped by 0 bases and J by 0 bases, with 5 bases between them. This CDR3 has 14 residues. The CDR3 spells CASSYSVNQETQYF. The CDR3 DNA follows: TGTGCCAGCAGTTACTCCGTAAACCAAGAGACCCAGTACTTC.

This clone was seen a single time. The gene calls are TRBV18 and TRBJ1-1, with 7 bases lining up with TRBD1. The germline CDR1 and CDR2 sequences are KGHSH and LQKENI. This CDR3 has 14 residues. The V segment lost 10 bases and the J segment 0 bases; nucleotides outside the gene matches: 8. The CDR3 here is CATSFGTVNTEAFF. CDR3 DNA sequence: TGTGCCACCTCCTTCGGGACAGTGAACACTGAAGCTTTCTTT.

The chain recombines TRBV6-1 with TRBJ1-1, with 7 nucleotides matching TRBD1. Germline V CDR1 and CDR2: MNHNS, SASEGT. The length of the CDR3 is 16 residues. The ends lost 2 bases at V and 0 bases at J; junction bases unmatched: 6. CDR3 DNA sequence: TGTGCCAGCAGTGAACGGGACAGAACTATGAACACTGAAGCTTTCTTT. It translates to CASSERDRTMNTEAFF.

The chain couples TRBV27 to TRBJ1-6; 7 bases fit TRBD1. The CDR3 sequence is 14 residues long. The V segment lost 3 bases and the J segment 11 bases; nucleotides outside the gene matches: 7. CDR1 and CDR2 from the germline V gene are MNHEY and SMNVEV (reference sequence). The CDR3 DNA is TGTGCCAGCAGTTTTCGACAGGGTATGGCACCCCTCCACTTT. As protein: CASSFRQGMAPLHF.

This clone occurred once. The chain uses TRBV24-1 and TRBJ2-3; 14 positions agree with TRBD2. CDR1 and CDR2 (germline): KGHDR, SFDVKD. This CDR3 has 17 residues. The J segment lost 4 bases and the V segment lost 5 bases, leaving 7 bases of the junction unmatched. The DNA of the CDR3 is TGTGCCACCAGTGGGCTACCGACTAGCGGGGGGGCAGATACGCAGTATTTT. Residues: CATSGLPTSGGADTQYF.

The gene calls are TRBV9 and TRBJ1-2, with D possibly TRBD1 on 5 matching bases. Trimming removed 0 bases from V and 4 bases from J, with 16 bases in between. Germline V gene sequence: CDR1 SGDLS, CDR2 YYNGEE. CDR3 length: 16 residues. The DNA for the CDR3 is TGTGCCAGCAGCGTAGGTGACGGGACTGAAGTCTATGGCTACACCTTC. This sequence encodes CASSVGDGTEVYGYTF.